The next 11 T cell receptor beta chains were all read from a single sample in a study of blood T cell repertoires in COVID-19. Some clones are missing from TCRdb's copy, which holds only in-frame ones; the method was immunoSEQ multiplex PCR. The data contain over 95,000 clones, around 85% of them singletons. Sequencing was done on a sample of peripheral blood. Receptors originate from an older woman with acute or convalescent COVID-19.

In its sample, this clone was seen once. This chain connects TRBV2 to TRBJ1-1; the D gene is possibly TRBD1 (5 bases). The germline V gene has CDR1 SNHLY and CDR2 FYNNEI. V was pared by 5 bases and J by 4 bases, with 11 bases between. The CDR3 is 13 amino acids. The DNA for the CDR3 is TGTGCCAGCAGTCTCGGAAGGGGCACTGAAGCTTTCTTT. This codes for CASSLGRGTEAFF. Full variable domain (rest looked up from reference TRBV2 and TRBJ1-1): EPEVTQTPSHQVTQMGQEVILRCVPISNHLYFYWYRQILGQKVEFLVSFYNNEISEKSEIFDDQFSVERPDGSNFTLKIRSTKLEDSAMYFCASSLGRGTEAFFGQGTRLTVV.

The chain joins TRBV24-1 to TRBJ2-2, with 7 bases aligning to TRBD1. The CDR3 is 16 residues long. Trimming took 4 bases from V and 3 from J; bases not matched to a gene: 7. The germline gives CDR1 KGHDR, CDR2 SFDVKD. CDR3 residues: CATSDRDRVDTGELFF. For the CDR3, the DNA is TGTGCCACCAGTGACCGCGACAGGGTGGACACCGGGGAGCTGTTTTTT.

The table lists this clone with a count of one. V gene TRBV28 combines with J gene TRBJ2-7; 12 nucleotides line up with TRBD2. V gave up 4 bases and J gave up 9 bases; unmatched junction bases: 13. This CDR3 region has 16 residues. In germline, CDR1 is MDHEN, CDR2 SYDVKM. The CDR3 protein is CASSSPSQGLAGGQYF. CDR3 nucleotide sequence: TGTGCCAGCAGTTCCCCTTCTCAGGGACTAGCGGGTGGGCAGTACTTC.

This clone appeared a few times. The V and J genes are TRBV28 and TRBJ2-4; 10 nucleotides line up with TRBD1. V trimming: 6 bases; J trimming: 1 base; junction bases outside the gene matches: 6. The CDR3 has 16 residues. Per the germline V gene, CDR1 is MDHEN and CDR2 is SYDVKM. The CDR3 sequence: CASRTTGGRAKNIQYF. CDR3 nucleotide sequence: TGTGCCAGCAGAACGACAGGGGGCAGGGCCAAAAACATTCAGTACTTC.

This chain's CDR3 is CASSLEGGNYSPLHF. CDR3 in DNA: TGTGCCAGCAGCTTAGAAGGGGGAAATTATTCACCCCTCCACTTT. V usage is TRBV11-3 and J usage is TRBJ1-6, with D tentatively TRBD1 (6 bases). The CDR3 is made up of 15 amino acids. Germline V gene sequence: CDR1 SGHNT, CDR2 YENEEA. The germline V and J ends were trimmed by 0 bases and 8 bases, with 11 bases remaining between them. Based on the CDR3 plus reference TRBV11-3 and TRBJ1-6, the full variable domain is EAGVVQSPRYKIIEKKQPVAFWCNPISGHNTLYWYLQNLGQGPELLIRYENEEAVDDSQLPKDRFSAERLKGVDSTLKIQPAELGDSAVYLCASSLEGGNYSPLHFGNGTRLTVT.

The gene calls are TRBV7-2 and TRBJ1-3, with D uncertain. The CDR3 spans 15 residues. V lost 5 bases to trimming and J lost 0 bases, with 11 bases between them. Germline values: CDR1 SGHTA, CDR2 FQGNSA. The CDR3 reads CASSLDTNSGNTIYF. The CDR3 coding sequence is TGTGCCAGCAGCCTCGACACAAACTCTGGAAACACCATATATTTT.

This sequence joins TRBV6-5 and TRBJ1-2, with 7 bases identical to TRBD1. Germline trimming cut 7 bases from V and 1 base from J; bases unmatched to any gene: 3. Germline CDR1 reads MNHEY; CDR2 reads SVGAGI. CDR3 length equals 13 residues. CDR3 DNA: TGTGCCAGCAAGGGGGACAGTAACTATGGCTACACCTTC. This codes for CASKGDSNYGYTF.

This clone was found a few times. The chain combines TRBV19 with TRBJ1-5, with 8 bases lining up with TRBD1. V gave up 10 bases and J gave up 0 bases; unmatched junction bases: 11. Per the germline V gene, CDR1 is LNHDA and CDR2 is SQIVND (reference sequence). The CDR3 has 16 residues. CDR3 sequence (DNA): TGTGCCACGACCGGGACAGGCGAATATAGCAATCAGCCCCAGCATTTT. Residues: CATTGTGEYSNQPQHF.

This clone came up once. The rearrangement links TRBV19 to TRBJ2-7; the match to TRBD1 covers 9 bases. CDR1 is LNHDA, CDR2 SQIVND, per germline (reference sequence). With 5 bases clipped from V and 9 bases from J, the junction kept 11 bases outside the gene matches. The CDR3 has 14 amino acids. The DNA of the CDR3 is TGTGCCAGTAGTCCTAGGACAGGGGCCACGGGGCAGTACTTC. It yields the protein CASSPRTGATGQYF. The whole variable domain, remainder taken from reference TRBV19 and TRBJ2-7, is DGGITQSPKYLFRKEGQNVTLSCEQNLNHDAMYWYRQDPGQGLRLIYYSQIVNDFQKGDIAEGYSVSREKKESFPLTVTSAQKNPTAFYLCASSPRTGATGQYFGPGTRLTVT.

DNA of the CDR3: TGTGCCAGCGAAGGGGGCTACTCGCGAGGAGCGATAGACGGCTACACCTTC. Its translation is CASEGGYSRGAIDGYTF. This rearrangement joins TRBV2 to TRBJ1-2; TRBD1 matches at 7 bases. J gave up 8 bases and V 8 bases, and 23 bases lay outside the gene matches. CDR1 SNHLY and CDR2 FYNNEI come from the germline V gene. This CDR3 has 17 residues. Based on the CDR3 plus reference TRBV2 and TRBJ1-2, the full variable domain is EPEVTQTPSHQVTQMGQEVILRCVPISNHLYFYWYRQILGQKVEFLVSFYNNEISEKSEIFDDQFSVERPDGSNFTLKIRSTKLEDSAMYFCASEGGYSRGAIDGYTFGSGTRLTVV.

The J gene is TRBJ1-6, the V gene TRBV3-1 (or the pseudogene TRBV3-2); a weak D match, TRBD1 (5 bases). With 1 base removed from V and 6 bases from J, the gap between germline ends came to 10 bases. The CDR3 covers 15 residues. CDR1 and CDR2 from the germline V gene are LGHDT and YNNKEL (reference sequence). In nucleotides, the CDR3 is TGTGCCAGCAGCCAAGTGGGGACTCGTAATTCACCCCTCCACTTT. As protein: CASSQVGTRNSPLHF.